What follows is one T cell receptor (beta chain) and its context. Its antigen is undetermined. This entry comes from a study of cytomegalovirus exposure and HLA in healthy donors. Trimming took 5 bases from V and 2 from J, leaving 19 bases between them. The CDR3 is 17 residues long. Germline V gene lookup returns CDR1 KGHSH and CDR2 LQKENI. General observations from the study: Later on, analysis showed that most CMV-associated TCR beta chains appeared to be HLA-restricted.

Primers for the PCR totalled 60 Vbeta and 13 Jbeta. Assay: immunoSEQ multiplex PCR; the TCRdb copy retains only in-frame clones and omits some. The profile shows some 160,000 clones, 80% of them singletons. Sample: PBMCs. The chain recombines TRBV18 with TRBJ1-5; D gene uncertain. This TCR derives from a male donor in good health and CMV-seronegative. The CDR3 coding sequence is TGTGCCAGCTCAGAGGGAACCCTGGTTGGCGGCAATCAGCCCCAGCATTTT. As protein: CASSEGTLVGGNQPQHF.